The T cell receptor (beta chain) under discussion was sequenced for a study of human T cells and chemical hapten exposure. Time point of the sample: pre-sensitization, week 0. Treatment here: therapeutic diphenylcyclopropenone sensitization with weekly scalp DPC. Blood was drawn before each patch test was applied. From the RACE reads, TCRdb called clonotypes with MiXCR, one entry per CDR3 protein. Altogether 240,000 or so distinct CDR3 sequences are present, around 9.3% being singletons, with the ten largest covering 2% to 2.5%. There are 16 residues in the CDR3. V shed 1 base and J shed 0 bases, with 10 bases lying between them. The germline CDR1 and CDR2 sequences are MGHRA and YSYEKL.

The sample in question was whole blood, obtained in connection with sensitization to the hapten diphenylcyclopropenone (DPC). The chain carries TRBV4-1 and TRBJ1-5, with D unclear. The receptor comes from a woman between 40 and 50 years old with alopecia areata. Some clones in this sample may be carry-over from other donors' samples. The CDR3 DNA reads as TGCGCCAGCAGCCAAGTTATCGGAAATAGCAATCAGCCCCAGCATTTT. This gives the protein CASSQVIGNSNQPQHF.